This T cell receptor beta chain was identified in a study of PD-1 blockade in classical Hodgkin lymphoma. Study context: Nivolumab was given intravenously to patients at 3 mg/kg every 2 weeks.

A word on this clone: Antigen specificity is unknown.

No patient escaped relapse after autologous stem cell transplantation, and brentuximab vedotin exposure varied. The CDR3 is 14 amino acids. Germline values: CDR1 MDHEN, CDR2 SYDVKM. Germline trimming cut 5 bases from V and 4 bases from J; bases unmatched to any gene: 5. Study-level points and caveats: Compared with baseline, CD4+ but not CD8+ TCR diversity had risen significantly by C4D1. Why repertoires differed is undefined; disease activity or prior therapy possibly contributed. Reported baseline diversity: healthy donors highest, relapsed/refractory patients lowest.

TCRdb's copy holds only in-frame clones and misses some; the assay was immunoSEQ multiplex PCR. This table has 35,000 to 50,000 clones, 76% appearing once. This TCR was recovered from a human donor with classical Hodgkin lymphoma. Here the sequenced sample was peripheral blood mononuclear cells (PBMCs), taken at baseline. The chain employs TRBV28 and TRBJ1-5, with 7 bases identical to TRBD1. The CDR3 DNA follows: TGTGCCAGCAGTCCAGGGGGTACGAATCAGCCCCAGCATTTT. It translates to CASSPGGTNQPQHF. Filled out from reference TRBV28 and TRBJ1-5, the complete variable domain reads DVKVTQSSRYLVKRTGEKVFLECVQDMDHENMFWYRQDPGLGLRLIYFSYDVKMKEKGDIPEGYSVSREKKERFSLILESASTNQTSMYLCASSPGGTNQPQHFGDGTRLSIL.